The TCR beta chain under discussion was sequenced for a study of T-cell memory formation after mild COVID-19 (dated by TCRdb to the early 2020s). For the study in its entirety: TCR sequence clusters from the two donors were largely donor specific. Longitudinal TCRalpha and TCRbeta repertoire sequencing tracked T-cell clones expanding and contracting after mild COVID-19 in two donors. The cohort was made up of two young adult volunteers, one female and one male, who were previously healthy.

The sample holds a few counts of this clonotype. The antigen it binds to is not known. No much larger clone exists at a distance of one base, and base qualities are not known. Ficoll-Paque density gradient centrifugation was the method used to isolate PBMCs. What the research found in general, with its limitations: Only a couple of mild cases were covered by the study, and larger cohorts that include severe cases with pre-infection samples were considered necessary. Clones that contracted from day 15 to 85 showed balanced CD4/CD8 phenotypes, whereas a second wave of clones that expanded from day 15 to 37 leaned towards CD4+. Some responding clones were found in pre-infection memory, which suggests that pre-existing cross-reactive memory T cells took part in the SARS-CoV-2 response. Whether the second-wave clones peaking on day 37 were SARS-CoV-2 specific was not confirmed. Contracting CD4+ clones appeared mostly in the CM and EM memory subsets, whereas CD8+ clones were enriched in EMRA.

TCRdb records Illumina NovaSeq 6000 as the sequencer. Using 5'RACE with constant-segment primers, TCRalpha and TCRbeta cDNA libraries were constructed, with sample barcodes and unique molecular identifiers added in the process. RNA was extracted from every sample with Trizol reagent. Library amplification was performed in two PCR steps, and a second sample barcode and Illumina TruSeq adapters were introduced in the second step. Libraries were sequenced on an Illumina NovaSeq with 2 x 150 bp paired-end reads. The published analysis was carried out like this. Demultiplexing of reads and collapsing into UMI-guided consensus sequences were performed with migec v1.2.7. Using mixcr v2.1.11, UMI consensuses were aligned to TRA and TRB V and J templates and then assembled into clonotypes. A clonotype was counted as expanded or contracted only when both edgeR and NoisET called the clonotype significant, with the noise models trained on biological replicates. For edgeR calls, a false discovery rate-adjusted p below 0.01 and a log2 fold-change threshold of 1 were applied. As an exploratory analysis of dynamics, max-normalized trajectories of the 1000 most abundant clonotypes were examined with PCA combined with hierarchical clustering. Separately sequenced CD4+ and CD8+ repertoires were used to assign the CD4 or CD8 phenotype of responding clones. The public sequencing data were trimmed at Q25 with fastp and processed into clonotypes with MiXCR by TCRdb, which kept only in-frame beta chains. Identical CDR3 proteins give one entry, which carries the most common genes and DNA. The V and J calls reflect TCRdb's pipeline rather than the authors' work. Counted in this sample were some 250,000 distinct CDR3 sequences; 7.5% to 10% of them appeared once. The ten largest clonotypes hold 22% of the sample.

From cysteine to phenylalanine, the CDR3 is 14 amino acids long. The CDR3 DNA has 42 bases and is translated from base 1. V trim: 4 bases; J trim: 7 bases; unmatched bases: 6. The germline V gene encodes CDR1 MNHNS and CDR2 SASEGT. This receptor was obtained from a man between 18 and 35 years old who had mild COVID-19 (a few samples of this study predate the infection). The sample titles of this study are shuffled in the database, so cell type and time point are left out; the donor was told from shared clones. Here the chain combines TRBV6-1 and TRBJ1-1; a stretch of 10 junction bases matches TRBD1. Sequencing was carried out using PBMCs or a T cell subset sorted from them (not recorded which). CDR3 protein: CASSAWDRGIEAFF. The nucleotide sequence reads as follows: TGTGCCAGCAGTGCGTGGGACAGGGGTATTGAAGCTTTCTTT.